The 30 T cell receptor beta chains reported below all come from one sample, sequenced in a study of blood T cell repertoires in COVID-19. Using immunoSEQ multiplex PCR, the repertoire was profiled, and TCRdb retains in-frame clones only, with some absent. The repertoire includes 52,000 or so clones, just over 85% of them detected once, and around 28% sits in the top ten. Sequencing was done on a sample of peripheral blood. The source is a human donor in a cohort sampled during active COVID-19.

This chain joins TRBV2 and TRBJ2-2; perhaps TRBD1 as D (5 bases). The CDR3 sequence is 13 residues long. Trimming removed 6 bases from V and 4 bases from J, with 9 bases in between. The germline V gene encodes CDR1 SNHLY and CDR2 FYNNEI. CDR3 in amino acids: CASRAGPTGELFF. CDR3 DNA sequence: TGTGCCAGCAGGGCAGGGCCCACCGGGGAGCTGTTTTTT. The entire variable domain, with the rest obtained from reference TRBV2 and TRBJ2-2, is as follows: EPEVTQTPSHQVTQMGQEVILRCVPISNHLYFYWYRQILGQKVEFLVSFYNNEISEKSEIFDDQFSVERPDGSNFTLKIRSTKLEDSAMYFCASRAGPTGELFFGEGSRLTVL.

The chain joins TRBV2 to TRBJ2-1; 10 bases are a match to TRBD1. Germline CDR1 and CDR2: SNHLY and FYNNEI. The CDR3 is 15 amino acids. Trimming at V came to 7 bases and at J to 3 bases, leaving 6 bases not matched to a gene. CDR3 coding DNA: TGTGCCAGCAAAGTGGGACAGGGGTACTACAATGAGCAGTTCTTC. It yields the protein CASKVGQGYYNEQFF.

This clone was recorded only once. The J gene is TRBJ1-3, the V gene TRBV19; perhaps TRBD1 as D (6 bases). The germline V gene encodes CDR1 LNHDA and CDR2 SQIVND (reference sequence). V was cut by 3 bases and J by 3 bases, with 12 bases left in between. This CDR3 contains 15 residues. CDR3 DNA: TGTGCCAGTAGTATTTCAGGGGTAAATGGAAACACCATATATTTT. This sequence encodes CASSISGVNGNTIYF.

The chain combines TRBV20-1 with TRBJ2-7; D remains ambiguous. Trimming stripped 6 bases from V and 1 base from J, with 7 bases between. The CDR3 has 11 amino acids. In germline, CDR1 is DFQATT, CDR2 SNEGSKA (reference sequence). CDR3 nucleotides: TGCAGTGCCGACGGGTCCTACGAGCAGTACTTC. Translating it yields CSADGSYEQYF.

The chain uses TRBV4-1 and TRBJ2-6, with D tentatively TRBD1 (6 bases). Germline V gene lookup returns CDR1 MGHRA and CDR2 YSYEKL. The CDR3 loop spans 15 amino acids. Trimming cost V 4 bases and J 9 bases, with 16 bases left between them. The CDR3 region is CASSPRTASVNVLTF. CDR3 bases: TGCGCCAGCAGCCCTCGGACAGCCTCGGTCAACGTCCTGACTTTC.

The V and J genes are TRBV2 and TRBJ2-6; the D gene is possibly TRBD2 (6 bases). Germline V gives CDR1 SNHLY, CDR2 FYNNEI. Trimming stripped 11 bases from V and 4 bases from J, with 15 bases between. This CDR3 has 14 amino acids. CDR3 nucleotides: TGTGCCCAGGGTGGCGCGGGAGGGGCCAACGTCCTGACTTTC. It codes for CAQGGAGGANVLTF.

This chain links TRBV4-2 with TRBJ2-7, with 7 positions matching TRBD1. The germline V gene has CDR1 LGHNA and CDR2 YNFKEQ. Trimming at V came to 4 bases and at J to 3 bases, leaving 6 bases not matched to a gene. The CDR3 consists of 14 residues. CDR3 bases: TGTGCCAGCAGCCCGGACAGGAGTTACTACGAGCAGTACTTC. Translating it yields CASSPDRSYYEQYF.

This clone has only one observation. CDR3 bases: TGTGCCAGCAGCTTGGAGCCGGGCTCCTACGAGCAGTACTTC. Residues: CASSLEPGSYEQYF. The chain is built from TRBV5-6 and TRBJ2-7, with D unclear. V was cut by 0 bases and J by 0 bases, with 7 bases left in between. Germline loops: CDR1 SGHDT, CDR2 YYEEEE. CDR3 length: 14 residues.

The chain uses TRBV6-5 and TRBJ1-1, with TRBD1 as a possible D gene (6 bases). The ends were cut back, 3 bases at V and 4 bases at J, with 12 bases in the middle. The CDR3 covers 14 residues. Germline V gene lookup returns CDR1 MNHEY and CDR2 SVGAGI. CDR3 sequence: CASSYHRVSTEAFF. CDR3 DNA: TGTGCCAGCAGTTATCACAGGGTCAGCACTGAAGCTTTCTTT.

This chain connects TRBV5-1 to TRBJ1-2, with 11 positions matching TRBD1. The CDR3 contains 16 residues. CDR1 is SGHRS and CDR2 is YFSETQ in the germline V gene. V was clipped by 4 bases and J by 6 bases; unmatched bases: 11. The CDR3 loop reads CASSLGQGATKDGYTF. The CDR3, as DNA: TGCGCCAGCAGCCTAGGACAGGGGGCAACGAAGGATGGCTACACCTTC. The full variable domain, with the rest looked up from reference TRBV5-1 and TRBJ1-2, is KAGVTQTPRYLIKTRGQQVTLSCSPISGHRSVSWYQQTPGQGLQFLFEYFSETQRNKGNFPGRFSGRQFSNSRSEMNVSTLELGDSALYLCASSLGQGATKDGYTFGSGTRLTVV.

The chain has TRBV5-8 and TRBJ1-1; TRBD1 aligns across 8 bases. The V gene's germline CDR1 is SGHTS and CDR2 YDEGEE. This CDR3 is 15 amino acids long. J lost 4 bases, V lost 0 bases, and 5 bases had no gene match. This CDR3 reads CASSLVDRDATEAFF. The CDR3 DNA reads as TGTGCCAGCAGCTTGGTGGACAGGGACGCCACTGAAGCTTTCTTT.

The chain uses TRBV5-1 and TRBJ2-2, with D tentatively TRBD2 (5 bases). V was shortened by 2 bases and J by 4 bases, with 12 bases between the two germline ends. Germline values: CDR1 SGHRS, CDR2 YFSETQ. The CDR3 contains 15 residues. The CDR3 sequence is CASSFRGEVTGELFF. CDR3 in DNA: TGCGCCAGCAGCTTTCGGGGAGAGGTCACCGGGGAGCTGTTTTTT.

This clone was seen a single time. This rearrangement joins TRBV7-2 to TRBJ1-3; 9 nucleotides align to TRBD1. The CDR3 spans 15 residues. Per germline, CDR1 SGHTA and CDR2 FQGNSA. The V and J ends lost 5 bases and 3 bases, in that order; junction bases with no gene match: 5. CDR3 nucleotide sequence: TGTGCCAGCAGCCCCGGGACAGGGTTTGGAAACACCATATATTTT. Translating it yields CASSPGTGFGNTIYF.

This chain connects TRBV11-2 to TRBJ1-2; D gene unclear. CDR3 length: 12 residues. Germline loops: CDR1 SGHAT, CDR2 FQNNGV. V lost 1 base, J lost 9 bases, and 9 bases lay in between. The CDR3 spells CASSLGRYSYTF. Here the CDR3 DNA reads TGTGCCAGCAGCTTAGGCCGGTATAGCTACACCTTC.

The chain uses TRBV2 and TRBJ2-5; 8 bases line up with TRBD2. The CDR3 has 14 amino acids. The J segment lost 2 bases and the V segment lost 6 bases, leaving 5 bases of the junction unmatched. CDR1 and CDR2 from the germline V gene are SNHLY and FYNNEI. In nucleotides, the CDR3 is TGTGCCAGCAGCGGGAGGGCGGTACAAGAGACCCAGTACTTC. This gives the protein CASSGRAVQETQYF.

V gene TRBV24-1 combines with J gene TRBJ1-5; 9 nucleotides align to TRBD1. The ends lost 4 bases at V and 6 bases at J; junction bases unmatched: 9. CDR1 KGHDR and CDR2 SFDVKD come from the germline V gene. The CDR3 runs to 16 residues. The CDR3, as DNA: TGTGCCACCAGTGACTCCACAGGGGGCGCAGGTCAGCCCCAGCATTTT. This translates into CATSDSTGGAGQPQHF.

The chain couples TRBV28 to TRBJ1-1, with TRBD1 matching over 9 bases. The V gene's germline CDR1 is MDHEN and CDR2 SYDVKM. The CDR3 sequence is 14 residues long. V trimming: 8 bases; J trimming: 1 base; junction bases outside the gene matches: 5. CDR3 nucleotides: TGTGCCAGCGGCACAGGGGGCCGGAACACTGAAGCTTTCTTT. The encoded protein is CASGTGGRNTEAFF.

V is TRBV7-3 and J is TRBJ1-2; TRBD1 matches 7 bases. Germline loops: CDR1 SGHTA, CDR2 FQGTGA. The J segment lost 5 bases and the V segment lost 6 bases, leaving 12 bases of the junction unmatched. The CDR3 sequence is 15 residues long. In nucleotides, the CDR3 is TGTGCCAGCAGTTTGAACGGACAGGATTCTTATGGCTACACCTTC. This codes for CASSLNGQDSYGYTF. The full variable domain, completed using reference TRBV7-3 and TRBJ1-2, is GAGVSQTPSNKVTEKGKYVELRCDPISGHTALYWYRQSLGQGPEFLIYFQGTGAADDSGLPNDRFFAVRPEGSVSTLKIQRTERGDSAVYLCASSLNGQDSYGYTFGSGTRLTVV.

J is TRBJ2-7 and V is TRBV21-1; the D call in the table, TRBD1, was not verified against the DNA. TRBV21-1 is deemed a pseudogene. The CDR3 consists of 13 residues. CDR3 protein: CASSTRGPLNQYF. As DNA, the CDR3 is TGTGCCAGCAGCACCAGGGGGCCGTTAAACCAGTACTTC.

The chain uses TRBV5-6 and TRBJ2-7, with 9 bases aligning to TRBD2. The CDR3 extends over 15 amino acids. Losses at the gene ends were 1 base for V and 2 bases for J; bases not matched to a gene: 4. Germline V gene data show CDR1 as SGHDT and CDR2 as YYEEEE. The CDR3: CASSLFRTSAYEQYF. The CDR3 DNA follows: TGTGCCAGCAGCTTGTTTCGGACTAGCGCCTACGAGCAGTACTTC.

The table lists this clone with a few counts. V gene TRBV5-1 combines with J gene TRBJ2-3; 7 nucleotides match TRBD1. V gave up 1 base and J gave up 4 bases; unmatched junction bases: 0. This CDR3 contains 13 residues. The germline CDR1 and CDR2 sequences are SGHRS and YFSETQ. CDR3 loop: CASSLRGPDTQYF. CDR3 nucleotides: TGCGCCAGCAGCTTGAGGGGGCCAGATACGCAGTATTTT.

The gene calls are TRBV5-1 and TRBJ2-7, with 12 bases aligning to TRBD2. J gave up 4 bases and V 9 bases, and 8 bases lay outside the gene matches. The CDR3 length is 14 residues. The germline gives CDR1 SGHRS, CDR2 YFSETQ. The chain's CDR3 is CATKGLAGGYEQYF. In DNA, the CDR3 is TGCGCCACCAAGGGACTAGCGGGCGGTTACGAGCAGTACTTC.

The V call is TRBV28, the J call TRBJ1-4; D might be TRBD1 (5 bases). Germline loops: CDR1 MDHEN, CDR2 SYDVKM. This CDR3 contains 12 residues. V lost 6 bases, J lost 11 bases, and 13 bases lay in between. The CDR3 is CASRGQQNKLFF. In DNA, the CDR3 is TGTGCCAGCAGGGGGCAACAAAACAAACTGTTTTTT. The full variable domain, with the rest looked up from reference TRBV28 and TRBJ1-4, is DVKVTQSSRYLVKRTGEKVFLECVQDMDHENMFWYRQDPGLGLRLIYFSYDVKMKEKGDIPEGYSVSREKKERFSLILESASTNQTSMYLCASRGQQNKLFFGSGTQLSVL.

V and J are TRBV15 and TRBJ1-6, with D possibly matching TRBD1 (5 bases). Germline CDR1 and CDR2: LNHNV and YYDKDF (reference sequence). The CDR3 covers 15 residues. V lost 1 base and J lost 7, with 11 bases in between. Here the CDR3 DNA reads TGTGCCACCAGCAGAGGATGGGGGGACAATTCACCCCTCCACTTT. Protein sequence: CATSRGWGDNSPLHF.

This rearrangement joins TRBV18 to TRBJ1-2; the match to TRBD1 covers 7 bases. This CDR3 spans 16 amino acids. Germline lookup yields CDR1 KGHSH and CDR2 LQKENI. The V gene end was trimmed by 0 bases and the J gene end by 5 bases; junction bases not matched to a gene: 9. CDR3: CASSPPEVETGYGYTF. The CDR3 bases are TGTGCCAGCTCACCACCGGAGGTCGAGACAGGGTATGGCTACACCTTC.

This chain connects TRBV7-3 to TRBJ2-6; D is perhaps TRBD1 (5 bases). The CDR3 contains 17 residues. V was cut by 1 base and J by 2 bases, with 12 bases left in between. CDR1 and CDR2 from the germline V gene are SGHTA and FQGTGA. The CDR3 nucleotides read TGTGCCAGCAGCTTAAAGTTTCAGGGAACTGGGGCCAACGTCCTGACTTTC. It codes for CASSLKFQGTGANVLTF.

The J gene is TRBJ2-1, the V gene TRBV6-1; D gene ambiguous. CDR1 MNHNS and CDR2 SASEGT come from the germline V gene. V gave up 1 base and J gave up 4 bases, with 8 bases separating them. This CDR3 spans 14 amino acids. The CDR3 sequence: CASSEVTPYNEQFF. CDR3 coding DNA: TGTGCCAGCAGTGAAGTTACACCATACAATGAGCAGTTCTTC.

The CDR3: CASSPGTVYEQYF. The CDR3 DNA is TGCGCCAGCAGCCCAGGGACAGTATACGAGCAGTACTTC. The chain combines TRBV5-1 with TRBJ2-7; 7 bases line up with TRBD1. The CDR3 has 13 amino acids. CDR1 SGHRS and CDR2 YFSETQ come from the germline V gene. V lost 4 bases to trimming and J lost 4 bases; unmatched junction nucleotides: 5.

CDR3 sequence (DNA): TGCAGCGTTGCTCCGACAGGGATCACAGATACGCAGTATTTT. Its protein is CSVAPTGITDTQYF. The genes are TRBV29-1 and TRBJ2-3; 7 bases are shared with TRBD1. V lost 4 bases to trimming and J lost 2 bases; unmatched junction nucleotides: 6. This CDR3 spans 14 amino acids. The germline V gene has CDR1 SQVTM and CDR2 ANQGSEA.

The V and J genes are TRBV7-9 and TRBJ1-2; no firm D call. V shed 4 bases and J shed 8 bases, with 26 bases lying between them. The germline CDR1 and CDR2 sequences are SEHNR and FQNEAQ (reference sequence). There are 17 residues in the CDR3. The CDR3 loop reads CASSSVTGRGGAEGYTF. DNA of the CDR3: TGTGCCAGCAGCTCCGTCACTGGTCGTGGAGGTGCAGAAGGCTACACCTTC.